This T cell receptor (beta chain) stems from a study of preoperative IRX-2 immunotherapy in early breast cancer. TCRdb's table, derived via immunoSEQ multiplex PCR, lists solely in-frame clones and lacks some. The sample has about 98,000 clones, 70% to 90% seen once. This clone was seen only a few times. The CDR3 extends over 12 amino acids. V was cut by 3 bases and J by 10 bases, with 13 bases left in between. Germline lookup yields CDR1 LNHDA and CDR2 SQIVND (reference sequence). Treatment noted: preoperative locoregional IRX-2 cytokine immunotherapy. This specimen consisted of tumor tissue, obtained after IRX-2 immunotherapy. This TCR came from a human donor with breast cancer. This chain connects TRBV19 to TRBJ2-7; unclear D gene. CDR3 loop: CASSMQGRPQYF. CDR3 bases: TGTGCCAGTAGTATGCAAGGGCGGCCACAGTACTTC.